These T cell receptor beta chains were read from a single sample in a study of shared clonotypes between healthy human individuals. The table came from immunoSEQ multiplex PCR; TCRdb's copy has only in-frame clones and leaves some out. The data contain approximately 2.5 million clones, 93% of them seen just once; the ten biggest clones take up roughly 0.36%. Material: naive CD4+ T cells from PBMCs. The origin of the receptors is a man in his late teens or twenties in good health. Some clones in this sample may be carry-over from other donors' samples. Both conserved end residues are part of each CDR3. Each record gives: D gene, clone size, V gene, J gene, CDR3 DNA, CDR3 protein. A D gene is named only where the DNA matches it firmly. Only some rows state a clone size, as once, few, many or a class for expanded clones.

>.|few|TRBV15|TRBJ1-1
TGTGCCACCAGCAACGGCTACCTTTGGACTGAAGCTTTCTTT
CATSNGYLWTEAFF
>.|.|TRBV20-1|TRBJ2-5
TGCAGTGCTAAGACAGAGACCCAGTACTTC
CSAKTETQYF
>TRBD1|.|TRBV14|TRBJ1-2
TGTGCCAGCAGCCAAGAGATGGGACAGGCGAGCTATGGCTACACCTTC
CASSQEMGQASYGYTF
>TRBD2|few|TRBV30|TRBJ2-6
TGTGCCTGGAGTGTAGTGGGAGGGGTGAGGGCTGGGGCCAACGTCCTGACTTTC
CAWSVVGGVRAGANVLTF
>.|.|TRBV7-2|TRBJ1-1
TGTGCCAGCAGCTTATTCGGGGGGACTGAAGCTTTCTTT
CASSLFGGTEAFF
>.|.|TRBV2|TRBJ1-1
TGTGCCAGCTTTCAAGAGGCCGGCCAGGGGAAAGCTTTCTTT
CASFQEAGQGKAFF
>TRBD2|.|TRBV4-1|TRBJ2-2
TGCGCCAGCAGCCAAACCGGACTAGCGGGAGCCGGGGAGCTGTTTTTT
CASSQTGLAGAGELFF
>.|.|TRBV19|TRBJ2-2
TGTGCCAGTAGTATAGGGAGCCGATCCCCCACCGGGGAGCTGTTTTTT
CASSIGSRSPTGELFF
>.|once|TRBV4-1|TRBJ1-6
TGCGCCAGCAGCCAAGAGACAGTTAGCCCCTATAATTCACCCCTCCACTTT
CASSQETVSPYNSPLHF
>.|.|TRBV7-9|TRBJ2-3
TGTGCCAGCAGCTTAGGGTATCCGGCGGCAGATACGCAGTATTTT
CASSLGYPAADTQYF
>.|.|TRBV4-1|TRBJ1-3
TGCGCCAGCAGCCAACCGGTTCGGGACTCTGGAAACACCATATATTTT
CASSQPVRDSGNTIYF
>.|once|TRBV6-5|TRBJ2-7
TGTGCCAGCACTTCGCCAGGGGTCTACGAGCAGTACTTC
CASTSPGVYEQYF
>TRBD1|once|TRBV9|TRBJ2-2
TGTGCCAGCAGCCCACAGGGGATTTCCACCGGGGAGCTGTTTTTT
CASSPQGISTGELFF
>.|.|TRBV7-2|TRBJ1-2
TGTGCCAGCAGTCGACTCAGGGGTGGAGGCTACACCTTC
CASSRLRGGGYTF
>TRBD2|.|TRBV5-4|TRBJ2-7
TGTGCCAGCAGCTTGAAAACCGGGACTAGCGGGAACGAGCAGTACTTC
CASSLKTGTSGNEQYF
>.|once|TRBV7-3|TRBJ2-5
TGTGCCAGCAGCCCCGTACCCGGGGCCGTAGAGACCCAGTACTTC
CASSPVPGAVETQYF
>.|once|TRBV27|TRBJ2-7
TGTGCCAGCGCGGCGTGGGGGAATCGTGAGCAGTACTTC
CASAAWGNREQYF
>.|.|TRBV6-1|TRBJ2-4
TGTGCCAGCAGTGAAGGGGCTAGATTGGTCAAAAACATTCAGTACTTC
CASSEGARLVKNIQYF
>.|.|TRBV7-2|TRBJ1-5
TGTGCCAGCAGCTCCCCTGGGTTTCAGCCCCAGCATTTT
CASSSPGFQPQHF
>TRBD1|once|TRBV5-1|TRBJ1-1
TGCGCCAGCAGCTCCCCGACAGGGTATAACACTGAAGCTTTCTTT
CASSSPTGYNTEAFF
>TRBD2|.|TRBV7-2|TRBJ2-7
TGTGCCAGCAGCCGGACTAGCGGGAGTCACGAGCAGTACTTC
CASSRTSGSHEQYF
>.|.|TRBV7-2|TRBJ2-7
TGTGCCAGCAGCTTAGGTGCGAGGTCCTACGAGCAGTACTTC
CASSLGARSYEQYF
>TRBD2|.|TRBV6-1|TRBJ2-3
TGTGCCAGCAGTGAATATGGGGAGGCGGGAGGGCCCCCCATCACAGATACGCAGTATTTT
CASSEYGEAGGPPITDTQYF
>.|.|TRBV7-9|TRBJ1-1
TGTGCCAGCAGCTTTCAAGGAGCGACTGAAGCTTTCTTT
CASSFQGATEAFF
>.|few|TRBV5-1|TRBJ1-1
TGCGCCAGCAGCTTGATCAGGACAGCGAACACTGAAGCTTTCTTT
CASSLIRTANTEAFF
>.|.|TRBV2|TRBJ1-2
TGTGCCAGCACTAAGGAGAGGGGCGCCGGTTTTGACTATGGCTACACCTTC
CASTKERGAGFDYGYTF
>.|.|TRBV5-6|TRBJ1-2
TGTGCCAGCAGCCCTGGGCCGCTGCTTGGCTACACCTTC
CASSPGPLLGYTF
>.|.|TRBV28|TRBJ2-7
TGTGCCACCAAACGGACTTACTCCTACGAGCAGTACTTC
CATKRTYSYEQYF
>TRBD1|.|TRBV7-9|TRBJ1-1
TGTGCCAGCAGCTTAGGGGGGGACAGGCGGGCTGAAGCTTTCTTT
CASSLGGDRRAEAFF
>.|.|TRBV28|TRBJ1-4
TGTGCCAGCAGTTTACGGATTGAAAAACTGTTTTTT
CASSLRIEKLFF
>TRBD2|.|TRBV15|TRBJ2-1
TGTGCCACCAGGGAGCTAGCGGGTTACAATGAGCAGTTCTTC
CATRELAGYNEQFF
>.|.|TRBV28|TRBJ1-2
TGTGCCAGCAGTTGGGGGGGCCCCTCATATGGCTACACCTTC
CASSWGGPSYGYTF
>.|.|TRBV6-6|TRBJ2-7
TGTGCCAGCAGTTACGCCAACTACGAGCAGTACTTC
CASSYANYEQYF
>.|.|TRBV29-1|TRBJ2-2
TGCAGCGTTGCCGAACAAGCCCTAGGCGCCGGGGAGCTGTTTTTT
CSVAEQALGAGELFF
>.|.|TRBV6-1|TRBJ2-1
TGTGCCAGCAGTGAAGTTTGGACGAACAATGAGCAGTTCTTC
CASSEVWTNNEQFF
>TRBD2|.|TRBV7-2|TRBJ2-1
TGTGCCAGCAGCCGGGGGACTAGCGGGACCCAGATTCAGTTCTTC
CASSRGTSGTQIQFF
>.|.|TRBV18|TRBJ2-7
TGTGCCAGCTCAGGCTTACGCTACGAGCAGTACTTC
CASSGLRYEQYF